These 25 T cell receptor beta chains were sequenced from one sample in a study of cytomegalovirus exposure and HLA in healthy donors. PCR employed 60 Vbeta and 13 Jbeta primers. The protocol was immunoSEQ multiplex PCR, while the TCRdb copy is restricted to in-frame clones and leaves out a portion. The sample lists 150,000 to 200,000 clones, approximately 80% seen once, with about 0.5% in the top ten. Input material: PBMCs. These receptors were obtained from a woman in her forties or fifties in good health and CMV-seronegative.

The chain is built from TRBV2 and TRBJ2-5, with D possibly matching TRBD1 (6 bases). CDR3 length equals 14 residues. Germline lookup yields CDR1 SNHLY and CDR2 FYNNEI. With 7 bases removed from V and 4 bases from J, the gap between germline ends came to 16 bases. The CDR3 DNA reads as TGTGCCAGCAAGGGGACACTTTTGGGAGAGACCCAGTACTTC. It specifies CASKGTLLGETQYF. Together with reference TRBV2 and TRBJ2-5, the CDR3 gives the full variable domain: EPEVTQTPSHQVTQMGQEVILRCVPISNHLYFYWYRQILGQKVEFLVSFYNNEISEKSEIFDDQFSVERPDGSNFTLKIRSTKLEDSAMYFCASKGTLLGETQYFGPGTRLLVL.

In nucleotides, the CDR3 is TGTGCCATCCAGACCGCGGGGGGATCAGATACGCAGTATTTT. Protein sequence: CAIQTAGGSDTQYF. The chain carries TRBV10-3 and TRBJ2-3, with 8 bases matching TRBD2. The CDR3 has 14 residues. The V and J ends lost 8 bases and 4 bases, in that order; junction bases with no gene match: 8. Per germline, CDR1 ENHRY and CDR2 SYGVKD.

The V and J genes are TRBV27 and TRBJ2-1; 7 nucleotides agree with TRBD2. The CDR3 is made up of 14 amino acids. Unmatched junction bases numbered 4, after V lost 4 bases and J lost 4 bases. Germline V gene data show CDR1 as MNHEY and CDR2 as SMNVEV (reference sequence). CDR3 residues: CASSSSSGYNEQFF. The CDR3 DNA reads TGTGCCAGCAGTTCTTCTAGCGGATACAATGAGCAGTTCTTC.

This chain uses TRBV6-1 with TRBJ2-5, with a possible D match to TRBD1 (6 bases). V lost 8 bases and J lost 11, with 21 bases in between. This CDR3 region has 13 residues. Germline CDR1 MNHNS, CDR2 SASEGT. The CDR3 is CASGGGTILGQYF. CDR3 DNA sequence: TGTGCCAGCGGGGGTGGGACAATCTTAGGGCAGTACTTC.

About this clone itself: Other DNA sequences within the sample encode an identical CDR3. The chain couples TRBV5-1 to TRBJ1-1, with D tentatively TRBD1 (5 bases). Germline-derived CDR1 and CDR2 are SGHRS and YFSETQ. The CDR3 is 13 amino acids. V lost 3 bases and J lost 1, with 7 bases in between. The CDR3 region is CASSSTGNTEAFF. The CDR3 DNA sequence: TGCGCCAGCAGCTCTACAGGGAACACTGAAGCTTTCTTT. Using reference TRBV5-1 and TRBJ1-1 for the parts outside the CDR3, the full variable domain is KAGVTQTPRYLIKTRGQQVTLSCSPISGHRSVSWYQQTPGQGLQFLFEYFSETQRNKGNFPGRFSGRQFSNSRSEMNVSTLELGDSALYLCASSSTGNTEAFFGQGTRLTVV.

The chain carries TRBV30 and TRBJ2-1; D unresolved. CDR1 and CDR2 from the germline V gene are GTSNPN and SVGIG (reference sequence). The CDR3 has 14 amino acids. V was pared by 5 bases and J by 0 bases, with 11 bases between. The CDR3 region is CAWAPGSSYNEQFF. DNA for the CDR3: TGTGCCTGGGCGCCCGGGTCCTCCTACAATGAGCAGTTCTTC.

V usage is TRBV15 and J usage is TRBJ2-3; 9 bases are a match to TRBD2. V trimming: 3 bases; J trimming: 0 bases; junction bases outside the gene matches: 10. Germline V gene data show CDR1 as LNHNV and CDR2 as YYDKDF (reference sequence). The CDR3 runs to 18 residues. CDR3 protein: CATSSHKVLAGSTDTQYF. The CDR3, as DNA: TGTGCCACCAGCAGCCACAAAGTGCTAGCGGGGAGCACAGATACGCAGTATTTT.

The chain uses TRBV6-5 and TRBJ1-1; D gene uncertain. Deletions cut 0 bases from V and 5 bases from J, with 4 bases between. This CDR3 contains 12 residues. The germline V gene encodes CDR1 MNHEY and CDR2 SVGAGI. CDR3 loop: CASSYSRTEAFF. The CDR3 DNA sequence: TGTGCCAGCAGTTACTCGAGGACTGAAGCTTTCTTT.

The gene calls are TRBV21-1 and TRBJ2-7; the table names TRBD1, a call not compared with the DNA. TRBV21-1 is a pseudogene locus. The CDR3 is made up of 16 amino acids. CDR3 amino acids: CASSKVGAGLTYEQYF. The CDR3 DNA is TGTGCCAGCAGCAAAGTTGGGGCCGGTCTAACCTACGAGCAGTACTTC.

This clone showed up just once. This rearrangement joins TRBV27 to TRBJ2-7; tentative D call: TRBD1 (7 bases). V was cut by 7 bases and J by 8 bases, with 21 bases left in between. This CDR3 contains 14 residues. Germline values: CDR1 MNHEY, CDR2 SMNVEV (reference sequence). The CDR3 is CASIGDQGGWKQYF. The CDR3 DNA is TGTGCCAGCATCGGTGACCAGGGGGGCTGGAAGCAGTACTTC.

This clone was counted a few times. V and J are TRBV11-3 and TRBJ2-7, with 9 nucleotides matching TRBD1. CDR1 SGHNT and CDR2 YENEEA come from the germline V gene. With 0 bases clipped from V and 3 bases from J, the junction kept 0 bases outside the gene matches. The CDR3 is 14 amino acids. The CDR3 sequence: CASSLEGQGYEQYF. In DNA, the CDR3 is TGTGCCAGCAGCTTAGAGGGACAGGGCTACGAGCAGTACTTC.

In this sample, this clone turned up a few times. V usage is TRBV28 and J usage is TRBJ2-7, with D unresolved. The CDR3 spans 15 residues. V was cut by 5 bases and J by 3 bases, with 17 bases left in between. In germline, CDR1 is MDHEN, CDR2 SYDVKM. The CDR3: CASSPGPIEGYEQYF. The DNA for the CDR3 is TGTGCCAGCAGTCCAGGCCCCATCGAAGGCTACGAGCAGTACTTC. Based on the CDR3 plus reference TRBV28 and TRBJ2-7, the full variable domain is DVKVTQSSRYLVKRTGEKVFLECVQDMDHENMFWYRQDPGLGLRLIYFSYDVKMKEKGDIPEGYSVSREKKERFSLILESASTNQTSMYLCASSPGPIEGYEQYFGPGTRLTVT.

The chain is built from TRBV9 and TRBJ1-3, with D possibly TRBD1 on 6 matching bases. CDR1 and CDR2 from the germline V gene are SGDLS and YYNGEE. Trimming pared 3 bases from V and 1 base from J, leaving 11 bases between. The CDR3 consists of 15 residues. CDR3: CASSAGQLSGNTIYF. The CDR3 nucleotides are TGTGCCAGCAGCGCAGGACAGTTATCTGGAAACACCATATATTTT.

The V and J genes are TRBV28 and TRBJ2-2; 9 bases are a match to TRBD2. The germline V gene has CDR1 MDHEN and CDR2 SYDVKM. The trim removed 5 bases at V and 4 bases at J, leaving 5 bases unmatched. CDR3 size: 15 residues. The CDR3 here is CASSTAGGPTGELFF. In DNA, the CDR3 is TGTGCCAGCAGTACCGCGGGGGGGCCCACCGGGGAGCTGTTTTTT.

The rearrangement joins TRBV6-1 to TRBJ2-7; D possibly corresponds to TRBD1 (5 bases). CDR3 length equals 12 residues. The V end was cut by 8 bases, the J end by 3 bases, with 11 bases between. Germline CDR1 is MNHNS and CDR2 is SASEGT. The CDR3 sequence is CASRQGHYEQYF. The CDR3 nucleotides are TGTGCCAGCCGGCAGGGTCACTACGAGCAGTACTTC.

The chain combines TRBV2 with TRBJ2-3; 10 nucleotides match TRBD1. The V and J ends lost 9 bases and 3 bases, in that order; junction bases with no gene match: 9. The CDR3 runs 15 residues. Germline CDR1 and CDR2: SNHLY and FYNNEI. This CDR3 is CASTRDRGGTDTQYF. In nucleotides, the CDR3 is TGTGCCAGTACCCGGGACAGGGGAGGAACAGATACGCAGTATTTT.

The chain links TRBV2 to TRBJ2-5; possibly TRBD2 for D (5 bases). V was clipped by 0 bases and J by 9 bases, with 8 bases between them. From germline, CDR1 is SNHLY and CDR2 FYNNEI. This CDR3 contains 12 residues. This CDR3 reads CASSEALGAQYF. Here the CDR3 DNA reads TGTGCCAGCAGTGAAGCTCTCGGGGCCCAGTACTTC.

CDR3 DNA sequence: TGTGCCAGCAGCGTAGCAGCGGGGGTCCAAGATACGCAGTATTTT. Its protein is CASSVAAGVQDTQYF. J is TRBJ2-3 and V is TRBV9; 8 nucleotides align to TRBD2. The J segment lost 5 bases and the V segment lost 0 bases, leaving 5 bases of the junction unmatched. Per germline, CDR1 SGDLS and CDR2 YYNGEE. This CDR3 spans 15 amino acids.

The chain has TRBV7-2 and TRBJ2-1; 7 bases align to TRBD2. The V gene's germline CDR1 is SGHTA and CDR2 FQGNSA. With V trimmed by 1 base and J by 0 bases, 3 bases remained unmatched. CDR3 size: 16 residues. The CDR3 here is CASSLVGGGSYNEQFF. The CDR3 bases are TGTGCCAGCAGCTTAGTCGGCGGGGGCTCCTACAATGAGCAGTTCTTC.

The rearrangement joins TRBV7-2 to TRBJ2-7; 9 nucleotides align to TRBD2. The germline V gene encodes CDR1 SGHTA and CDR2 FQGNSA. This CDR3 region has 16 residues. Trimming at V came to 0 bases and at J to 8 bases, leaving 11 bases not matched to a gene. CDR3 bases: TGTGCCAGCAGCTTAGCGGGACTAGCAGGGGGTATCCAGCAGTACTTC. As protein: CASSLAGLAGGIQQYF.

In the case of this clone: This is likely a read error, given that the CDR3 carries no conserved phenylalanine or tryptophan at its end. The DNA is left out, because the CDR3 cannot be placed on it with certainty; the CDR3 is given as TCRdb lists it. The genes are TRBV6-6 and TRBJ1-1; TRBD1 was called by the table and not checked on the DNA. In germline, CDR1 is MNHNY, CDR2 SVGAGI (reference sequence). The CDR3 contains 12 residues when both ends are counted. The CDR3 protein is CASRNRDTEALS.

The chain couples TRBV28 to TRBJ2-5; D is perhaps TRBD1 (5 bases). CDR1 MDHEN and CDR2 SYDVKM come from the germline V gene. The CDR3 consists of 15 residues. V was shortened by 4 bases and J by 0 bases, with 12 bases between the two germline ends. For the CDR3, the DNA is TGTGCCAGCAGTTCTAGGTCAGGGTACCAAGAGACCCAGTACTTC. Its translation is CASSSRSGYQETQYF.

The CDR3 sequence: CAISRAGGETQYF. In DNA, the CDR3 is TGTGCCATCTCTAGGGCAGGGGGTGAGACCCAGTACTTC. The chain is built from TRBV10-3 and TRBJ2-5; 7 positions match TRBD1. The germline V gene has CDR1 ENHRY and CDR2 SYGVKD. The CDR3 has 13 amino acids. J gave up 5 bases and V 8 bases, and 8 bases lay outside the gene matches.

The chain joins TRBV4-1 to TRBJ2-1, with 11 nucleotides matching TRBD2. Germline assignment: CDR1 MGHRA and CDR2 YSYEKL. There are 16 residues in the CDR3. V trimming: 2 bases; J trimming: 9 bases; junction bases outside the gene matches: 9. CDR3 protein: CASSQQLAGVTFEQFF. For the CDR3, the DNA is TGCGCCAGCAGCCAACAACTAGCGGGAGTAACATTTGAGCAGTTCTTC.

The chain recombines TRBV10-1 with TRBJ2-3, with a weak D call TRBD2 (6 bases). Germline loops: CDR1 WNHNN, CDR2 SYGVQD (reference sequence). CDR3 length: 14 residues. Trimming took 2 bases from V and 4 from J, leaving 10 bases between them. CDR3 sequence reads: CASSEGGSADTQYF. CDR3 nucleotides: TGCGCCAGCAGTGAGGGAGGGTCTGCAGATACGCAGTATTTT.